The entry that follows covers one TCR beta chain sequence. In the original analysis: It was from reference gene primer amplification that nucleated cell counts were estimated. Assay: immunoSEQ multiplex PCR; the TCRdb copy retains only in-frame clones and omits some. The V and J calls and clone size are taken from that table; D and trimming were inferred from the DNA. This table has about 98,000 clones, roughly 80% appearing once. Looked up from germline, CDR1 is LNHDA and CDR2 is SQIVND (reference sequence). V lost 6 bases and J 2 bases, leaving 5 bases between the germline ends. This CDR3 region has 13 residues. The data were obtained in a study of blood T cell repertoires in COVID-19. Across the study: COVID-19 samples, acute and convalescent, were from the United States, Italy and Spain. T cells, B-cell-depleted T cells, or PBMCs provided the cDNA or gDNA that served as material.

The rearrangement links TRBV19 to TRBJ2-6; D gene uncertain. The TCR comes from a woman aged 80 or over with acute or convalescent COVID-19. The sequenced material came from peripheral blood. The CDR3 loop is CASRLTGANVLTF. The CDR3 DNA follows: TGTGCCAGTAGACTCACTGGGGCCAACGTCCTGACTTTC.